This TCR beta chain was sequenced for a study of blood T cell repertoires in COVID-19. Whole-study context: Samples taken during acute and convalescent COVID-19 were collected in the United States, Italy and Spain. Sample material is recorded as cDNA or gDNA derived from T cells, B-cell-depleted T cells, or PBMCs.

In the authors' workflow: Estimates of nucleated cell counts were drawn from the amplification of reference gene primers. The assay was immunoSEQ multiplex PCR, and TCRdb's table has in-frame clones only and misses some. The D gene and trimming were derived from the DNA, and the V and J assignments and clone size from that table. The sample has about 180,000 clones; around 83% are singletons. This clone was observed at least ten times. The germline V gene has CDR1 MNHEY and CDR2 SVGEGT. This CDR3 spans 16 amino acids. With V trimmed by 2 bases and J by 0 bases, 4 bases remained unmatched. J is TRBJ2-7 and V is TRBV6-2 or TRBV6-3, with 10 bases aligning to TRBD2. This TCR was sampled from a woman aged 45-65 years with COVID-19, enrolled during active disease. The sample comprised peripheral blood. Here the CDR3 DNA reads TGTGCCAGCAGTTACATCACTAGCGGGGCCTCCTACGAGCAGTACTTC. Residues: CASSYITSGASYEQYF.